Sequencing of this TCR beta chain was carried out in a study of T cells in tuberculosis. Study findings and constraints: Smaller distances to GMM-specific TCRs suggested their expansion in active tuberculosis. Shorter CDR3-alpha in active tuberculosis partly drove smaller distances.

CDR3 length: 16 residues. Trimming removed 0 bases at V and 10 bases at J, with 20 bases between. CDR1 and CDR2 (germline): SGDLS, YYNGEE. Sequencing was performed with immunoSEQ multiplex PCR; in TCRdb, only in-frame clones are kept and a portion is missing. The repertoire holds more than 30,000 clones, with 97% as singletons. This clone was detected only once. Its cognate antigen is unknown. The sequence was obtained from a donor aged 10-30 years with latent tuberculosis or without tuberculosis infection. Sequencing was performed on PBMCs. The V gene is TRBV9, the J gene TRBJ2-1, with unresolved D. In DNA, the CDR3 is TGTGCCAGCAGCGTAGGAGGCGGTTCAACCTCGGTCGAGCAGTTCTTC. It is translated as CASSVGGGSTSVEQFF.